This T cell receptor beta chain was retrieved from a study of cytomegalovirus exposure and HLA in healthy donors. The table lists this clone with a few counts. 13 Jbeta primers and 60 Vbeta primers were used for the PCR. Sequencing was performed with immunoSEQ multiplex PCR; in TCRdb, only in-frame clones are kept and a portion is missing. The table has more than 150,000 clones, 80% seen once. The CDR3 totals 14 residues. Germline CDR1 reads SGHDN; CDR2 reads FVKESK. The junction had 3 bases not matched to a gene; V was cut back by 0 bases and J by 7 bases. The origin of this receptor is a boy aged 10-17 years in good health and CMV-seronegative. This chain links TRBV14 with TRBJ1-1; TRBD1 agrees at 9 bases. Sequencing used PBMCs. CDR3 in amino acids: CASSQDGTGREAFF. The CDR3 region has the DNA TGTGCCAGCAGCCAAGATGGGACAGGGCGTGAAGCTTTCTTT.